The clone carrying this TCR beta chain was detected a few times. Trimming took 3 bases from V and 0 from J, leaving 15 bases between them. The germline CDR1 and CDR2 sequences are KGHSH and LQKENI. This CDR3 region has 16 residues. This entry comes from a study of shared clonotypes between healthy human individuals. Unsorted samples used some 90 million PBMCs for genomic DNA. Spread over ten immunoSEQ deep assay plates, unsorted PBMC DNA underwent sequencing. Libraries were prepared by immunoSEQ multiplex PCR; TCRdb keeps only in-frame clonotypes and omits some of them. Among 450,000 to 500,000 clones, roughly 80% were seen once, and the ten largest hold approximately 12%.

The clonotype originates from a woman in her forties in good health. Some clones in this sample may be carry-over from other donors' samples. The chain couples TRBV18 to TRBJ2-7; tentative D call: TRBD1 (5 bases). Material: PBMCs. CDR3 DNA: TGTGCCAGCTCACCCGGGCAGGGCGAGAGCTCCTACGAGCAGTACTTC. Translation: CASSPGQGESSYEQYF.